The 32 T cell receptor beta chains below all came from one sample that was sequenced in a study of T-cell memory formation after mild COVID-19 (dated by TCRdb to about 2021). Receptors were amplified or captured by 5' RACE. This sample was sequenced with an Illumina NovaSeq 6000. TCRdb itself trimmed the public reads at Q25 with fastp, ran MiXCR and retained productive beta chains. Each CDR3 protein appears once, grouped with its most common genes and DNA. The sample contains 280,000 or so distinct CDR3 sequences, approximately 8% of them found a single time. The top ten clonotypes cover approximately 23% of the sample. The source material was PBMCs or a T cell subset sorted from them (not recorded which). The receptors shown here come from a man between 18 and 29 years old who had mild COVID-19 (a few samples of this study predate the infection). The sample titles of this study are shuffled in the database, so cell type and time point are left out; the donor was told from shared clones.

The table lists this clonotype with a few counts. This CDR3 reads CASRGNRVNTEAFF. CDR3 bases: TGTGCCAGCAGAGGTAACAGGGTGAACACTGAAGCTTTCTTT. This chain links TRBV12-3 or TRBV12-4 with TRBJ1-1, with D perhaps matching TRBD1 (6 bases). Trimming left V 6 bases short and J 0 bases short, with 11 bases between. The CDR3 has 14 amino acids.

The genes are TRBV10-3 and TRBJ2-1; a weak D match, TRBD1 (8 bases). V shed 9 bases and J shed 6 bases, with 15 bases lying between them. This CDR3 is 13 amino acids long. Germline assignment: CDR1 ENHRY and CDR2 SYGVKD. The CDR3 protein is CAIQGGASNEQFF. The CDR3, as DNA: TGTGCCATACAGGGGGGGGCCTCCAATGAGCAGTTCTTC.

This clonotype has a count of ten or more. CDR3 DNA sequence: TGCGCCAGCAGCCAAGAGGGCCTTGAGCAGTTCTTC. Translation: CASSQEGLEQFF. J is TRBJ2-1 and V is TRBV4-1; D not resolved. V gave up 0 bases and J gave up 9 bases, with 6 bases separating them. CDR3 size: 12 residues. Per the germline V gene, CDR1 is MGHRA and CDR2 is YSYEKL.

The chain couples TRBV19 to TRBJ2-5; 15 bases fit TRBD2. CDR3 length: 16 residues. Germline values: CDR1 LNHDA, CDR2 SQIVND (reference sequence). V gave up 6 bases and J gave up 5 bases; unmatched junction bases: 7. CDR3 DNA: TGTGCCAGTAGCCGGACTAGCGGGGGGGCCCACGAGACCCAGTACTTC. The encoded protein is CASSRTSGGAHETQYF.

The table lists this clonotype with a few counts. This sequence joins TRBV20-1 and TRBJ2-1; 10 positions match TRBD2. The germline V gene encodes CDR1 DFQATT and CDR2 SNEGSKA (reference sequence). J gave up 5 bases and V 7 bases, and 8 bases lay outside the gene matches. The length of the CDR3 is 14 residues. In nucleotides, the CDR3 is TGCAGTGTTCGGGTAGCGGGGGGAAACAATGAGCAGTTCTTC. Protein product: CSVRVAGGNNEQFF.

This clonotype was detected only once. The chain uses TRBV20-1 and TRBJ2-7; TRBD1 agrees at 7 bases. V lost 5 bases and J lost 0; bases outside the gene matches: 7. Per the germline V gene, CDR1 is DFQATT and CDR2 is SNEGSKA (reference sequence). The CDR3 is made up of 14 amino acids. For the CDR3, the DNA is TGCAGTGCTGGAGTGACAGGGAGCTCCTACGAGCAGTACTTC. Amino acids: CSAGVTGSSYEQYF.

The J gene is TRBJ1-2, the V gene TRBV2; 8 nucleotides agree with TRBD1. The germline gives CDR1 SNHLY, CDR2 FYNNEI. V shed 3 bases, J shed 1 base, and the junction held 10 bases outside the gene matches. The CDR3 is 17 residues long. The CDR3 protein is CASSDRGRFPHNYGYTF. The CDR3 DNA is TGTGCCAGCAGTGACAGGGGGCGCTTTCCCCATAACTATGGCTACACCTTC.

This clonotype was seen a few times. The rearrangement links TRBV7-2 to TRBJ1-3; weak D call: TRBD1 (6 bases). The V gene's germline CDR1 is SGHTA and CDR2 FQGNSA. Deletions cut 5 bases from V and 12 bases from J, with 17 bases between. The CDR3 length is 13 residues. CDR3 loop: CASSRPPGGRIYF. CDR3 DNA: TGTGCCAGCAGCCGGCCCCCCGGGGGGCGCATATATTTT.

The rearrangement links TRBV4-2 to TRBJ2-2; 8 bases are shared with TRBD2. The germline V gene has CDR1 LGHNA and CDR2 YNFKEQ. Trimming cost V 1 base and J 4 bases; bases outside gene matches: 5. This CDR3 has 16 amino acids. The CDR3 DNA is TGTGCCAGCAGCCAAGTTGTCAGCGGGGGCACCGGGGAGCTGTTTTTT. Its protein is CASSQVVSGGTGELFF.

This chain uses TRBV21-1 with TRBJ2-3; the DNA was not compared with TRBD2, the D call given in the table. TRBV21-1 constitutes a pseudogene. The CDR3 is 16 residues long. The DNA of the CDR3 is TGTGCCAGCAGCCCCCCCGGGACTAGCACAACAGATACGCAGTATTTT. This sequence encodes CASSPPGTSTTDTQYF.

The chain links TRBV5-8 to TRBJ2-2, with D hard to call. Deletions cut 2 bases from V and 5 bases from J, with 13 bases between. CDR1 SGHTS and CDR2 YDEGEE come from the germline V gene. This CDR3 is 15 amino acids long. The CDR3 loop reads CASSLPGRRTGELFF. The CDR3 region has the DNA TGTGCCAGCAGCTTACCCGGGCGAAGGACCGGGGAGCTGTTTTTT.

This chain links TRBV14 with TRBJ1-6; D call uncertain. V was clipped by 4 bases and J by 10 bases, with 20 bases between them. CDR1 is SGHDN and CDR2 is FVKESK in the germline V gene. The CDR3 loop spans 16 amino acids. The CDR3 reads CASSPRTSARGSPLHF. Here the CDR3 DNA reads TGTGCCAGCAGCCCCCGAACTTCCGCCCGAGGCTCACCCCTCCACTTT. The complete variable domain, with remaining parts taken from reference TRBV14 and TRBJ1-6, reads EAGVTQFPSHSVIEKGQTVTLRCDPISGHDNLYWYRRVMGKEIKFLLHFVKESKQDESGMPNNRFLAERTGGTYSTLKVQPAELEDSGVYFCASSPRTSARGSPLHFGNGTRLTVT.

Here the CDR3 reads CAISGAAQETQYF. The DNA for the CDR3 is TGTGCCATCAGTGGGGCAGCACAAGAGACCCAGTACTTC. The chain links TRBV10-3 to TRBJ2-5; D not certain. Germline V gene sequence: CDR1 ENHRY, CDR2 SYGVKD. This CDR3 has 13 amino acids. The V and J ends lost 4 bases and 2 bases respectively, with 8 bases between them.

This clonotype turned up a few times. The chain recombines TRBV18 with TRBJ2-5, with D possibly being TRBD2 (6 bases). The V gene's germline CDR1 is KGHSH and CDR2 LQKENI. V lost 0 bases to trimming and J lost 0 bases, with 8 bases between them. This CDR3 region has 15 residues. The CDR3 coding sequence is TGTGCCAGCTCACCACCCGGGGGATACCAAGAGACCCAGTACTTC. Protein sequence: CASSPPGGYQETQYF.

This clonotype was observed a few times. The chain carries TRBV5-1 and TRBJ2-2; D possibly uses TRBD1 or TRBD2 (6 bases each). CDR1 is SGHRS and CDR2 is YFSETQ in the germline V gene. Trimming pared 4 bases from V and 4 bases from J, leaving 8 bases between. The CDR3 consists of 13 residues. The CDR3: CASSGGRTGELFF. The CDR3 bases are TGCGCCAGCAGCGGGGGGCGCACCGGGGAGCTGTTTTTT.

This clonotype was detected a few times. The V call is TRBV29-1, the J call TRBJ1-5; 7 positions match TRBD1. CDR3 length: 14 amino acids. Germline CDR1 and CDR2: SQVTM and ANQGSEA. The J segment lost 0 bases and the V segment lost 6 bases, leaving 5 bases of the junction unmatched. The CDR3 loop is CSVGTDHSNQPQHF. The CDR3 bases are TGCAGCGTGGGGACAGATCATAGCAATCAGCCCCAGCATTTT.

In this sample, this clonotype turned up many times. The chain combines TRBV29-1 with TRBJ2-3; 9 nucleotides align to TRBD1. The germline gives CDR1 SQVTM, CDR2 ANQGSEA. V lost 7 bases, J lost 1 base, and 6 bases stayed unmatched. There are 14 residues in the CDR3. CDR3 region: CSAGGQGGTDTQYF. CDR3 nucleotide sequence: TGCAGCGCCGGGGGACAGGGTGGCACAGATACGCAGTATTTT.

The rearrangement links TRBV20-1 to TRBJ1-6; the match to TRBD1 covers 7 bases. Germline-derived CDR1 and CDR2 are DFQATT and SNEGSKA (reference sequence). V dropped 7 bases and J dropped 5; count of bases not matched to a gene: 8. The CDR3 runs to 14 residues. CDR3: CSGGQESNNSPLHF. CDR3 DNA sequence: TGCAGTGGCGGACAGGAGAGTAATAATTCACCCCTCCACTTT.

The chain links TRBV11-2 to TRBJ1-4; D ambiguous. This CDR3 contains 14 residues. V lost 3 bases to trimming and J lost 0 bases, with 5 bases between them. Germline V gene lookup returns CDR1 SGHAT and CDR2 FQNNGV. CDR3 sequence reads: CASSLRATNEKLFF. The CDR3 DNA reads TGTGCCAGCAGCTTGCGGGCAACTAATGAAAAACTGTTTTTT.

This clonotype was picked up a small number of times. CDR3 in amino acids: CASSLGGRDRFVGTEAFF. The CDR3 DNA sequence: TGCGCCAGCAGCTTGGGGGGCCGGGACAGGTTCGTCGGGACTGAAGCTTTCTTT. This chain joins TRBV5-1 and TRBJ1-1, with 8 bases identical to TRBD1. Germline V gene lookup returns CDR1 SGHRS and CDR2 YFSETQ. This CDR3 has 18 residues. V lost 0 bases, J lost 5 bases, and 15 bases stayed unmatched. The full variable domain, rest sourced from reference TRBV5-1 and TRBJ1-1, is KAGVTQTPRYLIKTRGQQVTLSCSPISGHRSVSWYQQTPGQGLQFLFEYFSETQRNKGNFPGRFSGRQFSNSRSEMNVSTLELGDSALYLCASSLGGRDRFVGTEAFFGQGTRLTVV.

The chain couples TRBV3-1 to TRBJ1-2; TRBD1 agrees at 7 bases. This CDR3 has 16 amino acids. The V gene end was trimmed by 0 bases and the J gene end by 4 bases; junction bases not matched to a gene: 8. Germline V lookup: CDR1 LGHDT, CDR2 YNNKEL (reference sequence). This CDR3 is CASSQDQGGGGYGYTF. CDR3 nucleotide sequence: TGTGCCAGCAGCCAAGACCAGGGGGGTGGGGGCTATGGCTACACCTTC.

This clonotype was seen ten or more times. The chain has TRBV10-3 and TRBJ2-1, with TRBD2 as a possible D gene (6 bases). Germline loops: CDR1 ENHRY, CDR2 SYGVKD. The CDR3 consists of 14 residues. The V end was cut by 8 bases, the J end by 7 bases, with 18 bases between. The CDR3 spells CAIGAGIGWNEQFF. The CDR3, as DNA: TGTGCCATCGGGGCGGGGATAGGCTGGAATGAGCAGTTCTTC.

There are a few counts of this clonotype. The J gene is TRBJ2-2, the V gene TRBV24-1, with 11 bases fitting TRBD2. The junction had 7 bases not matched to a gene; V was cut back by 4 bases and J by 10 bases. Looked up from germline, CDR1 is KGHDR and CDR2 is SFDVKD. The CDR3 is made up of 15 amino acids. CDR3 in DNA: TGTGCCACCAGTGAGACTAGCGGGGCGTCGAAGGAGCTGTTTTTT. It codes for CATSETSGASKELFF.

The table lists this clonotype with a few counts. This chain uses TRBV5-1 with TRBJ2-2; D may be TRBD2 (5 bases). In germline, CDR1 is SGHRS, CDR2 YFSETQ. The length of the CDR3 is 15 residues. Trimming stripped 1 base from V and 0 bases from J, with 7 bases between. For the CDR3, the DNA is TGCGCCAGCAGCTTGATCGGGGCGAACACCGGGGAGCTGTTTTTT. Protein sequence: CASSLIGANTGELFF.

This chain joins TRBV7-8 and TRBJ2-5, with a possible D match to TRBD1 (5 bases). Germline assignment: CDR1 SGHVS and CDR2 FQNEAQ. V was cut by 3 bases and J by 4 bases, with 18 bases left in between. CDR3 length equals 16 residues. The CDR3 spells CASSFTGEPVGETQYF. CDR3 DNA sequence: TGTGCCAGCAGCTTCACAGGTGAACCCGTCGGAGAGACCCAGTACTTC.

This clonotype has ten or more counts. V and J are TRBV7-2 and TRBJ2-3, with D unclear. V was cut by 4 bases and J by 4 bases, with 12 bases left in between. Germline CDR1 SGHTA, CDR2 FQGNSA. CDR3 size: 14 residues. The CDR3 DNA reads TGTGCCAGCAGCTACAAGGGTTTTGCAGATACGCAGTATTTT. Residues: CASSYKGFADTQYF.

V and J are TRBV20-1 and TRBJ1-1; the D is unclear. Trimming left V 3 bases short and J 0 bases short, with 8 bases between. Germline V gives CDR1 DFQATT, CDR2 SNEGSKA (reference sequence). The CDR3 is 13 residues long. CDR3 in DNA: TGCAGTGCTAGTAACCACCTGAACACTGAAGCTTTCTTT. Its translation: CSASNHLNTEAFF.

This clonotype was counted once. This chain joins TRBV2 and TRBJ1-5; no clear D. The CDR3 totals 14 residues. The V and J ends lost 2 bases and 0 bases respectively, with 5 bases between them. Germline CDR1 and CDR2: SNHLY and FYNNEI. CDR3 bases: TGTGCCAGCAGTGAACTTAGTAGCAATCAGCCCCAGCATTTT. Encoded protein: CASSELSSNQPQHF.

This clonotype was counted at least ten times. This chain connects TRBV5-5 to TRBJ2-6; D is ambiguous. Trimming left V 5 bases short and J 0 bases short, with 12 bases between. CDR1 and CDR2 (germline): SGHKS, YYEKEE (reference sequence). This CDR3 is built from 16 residues. This chain's CDR3 is CASRQVMVSGANVLTF. The CDR3 DNA reads as TGTGCCAGCAGGCAGGTTATGGTCTCTGGGGCCAACGTCCTGACTTTC.

The CDR3 region is CASSPGTHRYEQYF. CDR3 bases: TGTGCCAGCTCACCCGGGACACACCGCTACGAGCAGTACTTC. This chain links TRBV18 with TRBJ2-7, with a possible D match to TRBD1 (6 bases). V was clipped by 3 bases and J by 3 bases, with 12 bases between them. Germline lookup yields CDR1 KGHSH and CDR2 LQKENI. This CDR3 is 14 amino acids long.

This clonotype was recorded many times. The junction differs from germline at one of its ends, possibly a read error. The chain employs TRBV7-7 and TRBJ1-6; 8 bases align to TRBD1. CDR3 length: 17 residues. Germline loops: CDR1 SSHAT, CDR2 FNYEAQ (reference sequence). The CDR3 region is CASSLVEDRALNSPLHF. CDR3 nucleotides: TGTGCTAGCAGCTTAGTGGAGGACAGGGCCCTTAATTCACCCCTCCACTTT.

This chain links TRBV12-3 or TRBV12-4 with TRBJ2-1; a possible D gene is TRBD2 (6 bases). The CDR3 totals 15 residues. Trimming removed 3 bases at V and 7 bases at J, with 16 bases between. The CDR3 spells CASSLGGGQRNEQFF. CDR3 bases: TGTGCCAGCAGTTTGGGGGGTGGGCAGAGAAATGAGCAGTTCTTC.